The clone carrying this T cell receptor (beta chain) was seen once. Antigen: not known. The PCR used 60 Vbeta and 13 Jbeta primers. Assay: immunoSEQ multiplex PCR; the TCRdb copy retains only in-frame clones and omits some. Of 50,000 to 70,000 clones in the sample, 77% were seen once. These data are taken from a study of cytomegalovirus exposure and HLA in healthy donors. Study context: Clustering assigned 81% of the roughly 400 genotyped donors to the Caucasian-associated ancestry cluster. The study, taken as a whole, reports: Most CMV-associated TCR beta chains appeared HLA-restricted in a later analysis. A later examination showed that TCR association rates differed by HLA locus, with DRB1 most and HLA-C fewest. A cluster of highly shared sequence variants was likely a sequencing artifact.

This CDR3 has 11 amino acids. The germline CDR1 and CDR2 sequences are MDHEN and SYDVKM. The receptor's source is a female donor in good health and CMV-seronegative. Sequenced sample: PBMCs. The chain recombines TRBV28 with TRBJ2-5; no clear D. TRBJ2-7 explains the end of the DNA better; the J call may be wrong. The CDR3 region has the DNA TGTGCCAGCAGTTCCCTCTACGAGCAGTACTTC. It specifies CASSSLYEQYF.